Listed here are 29 T cell receptor beta chains from one sample, sequenced in a study of beta chain features in type 1 diabetes (dated by TCRdb to about 2018). Results and caveats for the whole study, not just this receptor: In all four CD4+ subsets, TCRB CDR3 length was moderately but significantly shorter in type 1 diabetes patients.

The library was prepared using the immunoSEQ multiplex PCR assay. The High Capacity cDNA Reverse Transcription Kit was used to reverse transcribe all of the isolated RNA, meaning that expressed TCRB transcripts were what got sequenced. As stored in TCRdb, this immuneACCESS dataset retains in-frame rearrangements with V and J assigned. A fraction of the clones does not appear; measured against another copy, unresolved V genes explain less than half of the discrepancy, and the remainder lacks a known reason. The sample table records fewer than 400,000 clones; 9.3% of these occur just once. Roughly 0.99% of the sample rests with the top ten. Which antigens these TCRs recognize remains unknown. Specimen: central memory CD4+ T cells from blood. These receptors all stem from a man under 40 with type 1 diabetes.

In its sample, this clone was seen a few times. V is TRBV6-5 and J is TRBJ1-1; D unclear. Deletions cut 5 bases from V and 2 bases from J, with 15 bases between. This CDR3 comprises 15 residues. CDR1 MNHEY and CDR2 SVGAGI come from the germline V gene. The CDR3 nucleotides read TGTGCCAGCAGTACCACCAGTCGGGGTAACACTGAAGCTTTCTTT. Its protein product is CASSTTSRGNTEAFF.

V usage is TRBV27 and J usage is TRBJ2-3; TRBD2 aligns across 9 bases. The V segment lost 6 bases and the J segment 4 bases; nucleotides outside the gene matches: 5. The CDR3 consists of 14 residues. CDR1 and CDR2 from the germline V gene are MNHEY and SMNVEV (reference sequence). In DNA form, the CDR3 reads TGTGCCAGCAGCGGAGCGGGGGGCTCAGATACGCAGTATTTT. Translation: CASSGAGGSDTQYF.

The chain couples TRBV29-1 to TRBJ1-1; D gene uncertain. CDR3 length: 11 amino acids. Germline V gene lookup returns CDR1 SQVTM and CDR2 ANQGSEA. CDR3 nucleotide sequence: TGCAGAGTGTCGGTGAACACTGAAGCTTTCTTT. It specifies CRVSVNTEAFF.

This clone was observed a few times. The chain has TRBV2 and TRBJ1-2; 7 bases are shared with TRBD1. This CDR3 comprises 13 residues. Looked up from germline, CDR1 is SNHLY and CDR2 is FYNNEI. The J segment lost 6 bases and the V segment lost 9 bases, leaving 10 bases of the junction unmatched. The CDR3 DNA reads as TGTGCCAGTGTAGGACGACAGGGCGATGGCTACACCTTC. It is translated as CASVGRQGDGYTF.

This clone was observed many times. The chain combines TRBV4-3 with TRBJ2-3, with a weak D call TRBD1 (6 bases). From germline, CDR1 is LGHNA and CDR2 YSLEER. V gave up 0 bases and J gave up 10 bases, with 11 bases separating them. The CDR3 totals 13 residues. The CDR3 sequence: CASSQDRGGSQYF. The CDR3 DNA follows: TGCGCCAGCAGCCAAGATCGAGGGGGTTCGCAGTATTTT.

In its sample, this clone was seen a few times. CDR3 bases: TGTGCCAGCAGCTCTCAGGGTCGTCAGCCCCAGCATTTT. Its protein is CASSSQGRQPQHF. The rearrangement joins TRBV7-2 to TRBJ1-5, with D possibly matching TRBD1 (5 bases). The CDR3 runs 13 residues. Per germline, CDR1 SGHTA and CDR2 FQGNSA. The V end was cut by 4 bases, the J end by 6 bases, with 10 bases between.

The genes are TRBV11-2 and TRBJ2-1; the D gene is possibly TRBD2 (5 bases). Germline V lookup: CDR1 SGHAT, CDR2 FQNNGV. The CDR3 contains 17 residues. V shed 2 bases and J shed 3 bases, with 17 bases lying between them. The CDR3 nucleotides read TGTGCCAGCAGCTTATGGCCCACTAGTCTAGTCTACAATGAGCAGTTCTTC. Encoded protein: CASSLWPTSLVYNEQFF.

This clone has only a few counts. The chain carries TRBV29-1 and TRBJ1-3; weak D call: TRBD1 (5 bases). V lost 2 bases and J lost 0, with 14 bases in between. Germline V gene data show CDR1 as SQVTM and CDR2 as ANQGSEA. The CDR3 is made up of 16 amino acids. Written as DNA, the CDR3 is TGCAGCGTTGAAACTTGGGGTAGGGGCTCTGGAAACACCATATATTTT. It translates to CSVETWGRGSGNTIYF.

This clone was detected a few times. The chain recombines TRBV27 with TRBJ1-5; D remains unclear. The V end lost 3 bases, the J end lost 6 bases, and 9 bases lay between the germline ends. This CDR3 has 13 residues. The germline V gene encodes CDR1 MNHEY and CDR2 SMNVEV (reference sequence). This chain's CDR3 is CASSFQWAQPQHF. The CDR3 coding sequence is TGTGCCAGCAGTTTTCAGTGGGCTCAGCCCCAGCATTTT.

The J gene is TRBJ2-4, the V gene TRBV28, with no clear D. CDR3 size: 17 residues. Trimming pared 6 bases from V and 1 base from J, leaving 19 bases between. CDR1 is MDHEN, CDR2 SYDVKM, per germline. The CDR3 region is CASSTLYRLLAKNIQYF. The CDR3 region has the DNA TGTGCCAGCAGCACCCTTTACCGTCTTCTTGCCAAAAACATTCAGTACTTC.

This clone came up many times. This chain's CDR3 is CASSYSPPGAIQYF. In nucleotides, the CDR3 is TGTGCCAGCAGTTACTCCCCGCCAGGGGCCATTCAGTACTTC. The J gene is TRBJ2-4, the V gene TRBV6-5; maybe TRBD1 (6 bases). Deletions cut 0 bases from V and 9 bases from J, with 12 bases between. The CDR3 loop spans 14 amino acids. In germline, CDR1 is MNHEY, CDR2 SVGAGI.

This chain joins TRBV5-6 and TRBJ1-1, with D perhaps matching TRBD1 (5 bases). CDR1 and CDR2 (germline): SGHDT, YYEEEE. V lost 1 base and J 1 base, leaving 8 bases between the germline ends. The CDR3 contains 14 residues. The chain's CDR3 is CASSLFGQNTEAFF. CDR3 bases: TGTGCCAGCAGCTTGTTTGGACAGAACACTGAAGCTTTCTTT.

This clone was observed a few times. The chain is built from TRBV27 and TRBJ2-3; no definite D call. The ends were cut back, 5 bases at V and 1 base at J, with 16 bases in the middle. Per germline, CDR1 MNHEY and CDR2 SMNVEV (reference sequence). The CDR3 has 16 residues. The DNA for the CDR3 is TGTGCCAGCAGTCCGCAGTTGGGGTTAGGCACAGATACGCAGTATTTT. This codes for CASSPQLGLGTDTQYF.

The gene calls are TRBV11-2 and TRBJ2-5, with 8 bases aligning to TRBD1. CDR1 is SGHAT and CDR2 is FQNNGV in the germline V gene. The CDR3 runs 16 residues. V was pared by 5 bases and J by 5 bases, with 13 bases of the junction left unmatched. The CDR3 sequence: CASSLVTGVNTETQYF. DNA of the CDR3: TGTGCCAGCAGCCTCGTGACAGGGGTTAATACGGAGACCCAGTACTTC. Filled out from reference TRBV11-2 and TRBJ2-5, the complete variable domain reads EAGVAQSPRYKIIEKRQSVAFWCNPISGHATLYWYQQILGQGPKLLIQFQNNGVVDDSQLPKDRFSAERLKGVDSTLKIQPAKLEDSAVYLCASSLVTGVNTETQYFGPGTRLLVL.

The CDR3 is CASAWGPQETQYF. CDR3 DNA: TGTGCCAGCGCCTGGGGGCCCCAAGAGACCCAGTACTTC. This chain connects TRBV27 to TRBJ2-5; weak D call: TRBD1 (6 bases). In germline, CDR1 is MNHEY, CDR2 SMNVEV (reference sequence). V was pared by 8 bases and J by 1 base, with 11 bases between. CDR3 length: 13 amino acids.

V gene TRBV4-3 combines with J gene TRBJ1-2; D may be TRBD1 (5 bases). Germline CDR1 and CDR2: LGHNA and YSLEER. With 0 bases removed from V and 4 bases from J, the gap between germline ends came to 12 bases. The CDR3 totals 15 residues. The chain's CDR3 is CASSQDTAGSYGYTF. For the CDR3, the DNA is TGCGCCAGCAGCCAAGATACGGCAGGGAGCTATGGCTACACCTTC.

This rearrangement joins TRBV7-9 to TRBJ1-4; no clear D gene. The CDR3 is 13 residues long. The V gene's germline CDR1 is SEHNR and CDR2 FQNEAQ (reference sequence). Trimming cost V 3 bases and J 8 bases, with 10 bases left between them. The CDR3 reads CASSLGLEEKLFF. The CDR3 coding sequence is TGTGCCAGCAGCTTGGGGTTGGAAGAAAAACTGTTTTTT.

About this clone itself: Other DNA sequences in the sample encode the same CDR3. This rearrangement joins TRBV27 to TRBJ2-3; 9 positions match TRBD1. Germline CDR1 is MNHEY and CDR2 is SMNVEV (reference sequence). The CDR3 runs to 15 residues. V gave up 0 bases and J gave up 6 bases; unmatched junction bases: 4. The CDR3: CASSLSGTGTDTQYF. CDR3 sequence (DNA): TGTGCCAGCAGTTTATCAGGGACAGGGACCGATACGCAGTATTTT.

This clone occurred a few times. V is TRBV5-6 and J is TRBJ1-2; D perhaps matches TRBD1 (6 bases). The CDR3 extends over 14 amino acids. Germline V lookup: CDR1 SGHDT, CDR2 YYEEEE. V gave up 3 bases and J gave up 8 bases, with 17 bases separating them. The CDR3 sequence: CASSSTDRAWGYTF. CDR3 DNA: TGTGCCAGCAGCTCTACGGACAGAGCGTGGGGCTACACCTTC.

The genes are TRBV7-9 and TRBJ2-1; D unresolved. CDR1 is SEHNR and CDR2 is FQNEAQ in the germline V gene (reference sequence). The CDR3 consists of 13 residues. The V end lost 2 bases, the J end lost 8 bases, and 10 bases lay between the germline ends. The CDR3 here is CASSLTVVYEQFF. Here the CDR3 DNA reads TGTGCCAGCAGCTTAACGGTCGTATATGAGCAGTTCTTC. The full variable domain, in which reference TRBV7-9 and TRBJ2-1 provide the parts outside the CDR3, is DTGVSQNPRHKITKRGQNVTFRCDPISEHNRLYWYRQTLGQGPEFLTYFQNEAQLEKSRLLSDRFSAERPKGSFSTLEIQRTEQGDSAMYLCASSLTVVYEQFFGPGTRLTVL.

This clone was counted only a few times. The chain combines TRBV4-3 with TRBJ2-1, with unresolved D. In germline, CDR1 is LGHNA, CDR2 YSLEER. With 2 bases removed from V and 9 bases from J, the gap between germline ends came to 11 bases. This CDR3 is built from 13 residues. The CDR3 here is CASSQSRKGEQFF. CDR3 nucleotides: TGCGCCAGCAGCCAATCCCGTAAGGGTGAGCAGTTCTTC.

This clone was seen only a few times. This chain connects TRBV4-1 to TRBJ1-1; 10 bases match TRBD1. Germline trimming cut 1 base from V and 1 base from J; bases unmatched to any gene: 9. The CDR3 is made up of 18 amino acids. Germline V gene lookup returns CDR1 MGHRA and CDR2 YSYEKL. The CDR3 bases are TGCGCCAGCAGCCAAGCCGCGAGCCGGGACAGGGGGAACACTGAAGCTTTCTTT. Protein product: CASSQAASRDRGNTEAFF.

This clone was seen a handful of times. The chain combines TRBV4-3 with TRBJ1-4; maybe TRBD1 (5 bases). CDR1 LGHNA and CDR2 YSLEER come from the germline V gene. Trimming took off 0 bases at V and 5 bases at J, with 10 bases between the two ends. This CDR3 has 15 residues. CDR3 residues: CASSQDSGWNEKLFF. Written as DNA, the CDR3 is TGCGCCAGCAGCCAAGATTCAGGGTGGAATGAAAAACTGTTTTTT.

The sample holds a few counts of this clone. Relative to the germline gene, one junction end is altered; a read error may explain this. The chain recombines TRBV4-1 with TRBJ2-5, with D uncertain. This CDR3 contains 14 residues. Germline V CDR1 and CDR2: MGHRA, YSYEKL. The CDR3 region is CASSQDSAQEAQYF. The CDR3 DNA reads TGCGCCAGCAGCCAAGATTCAGCCCAAGAGGCCCAGTACTTC.

This clone appeared a few times. This chain links TRBV14 with TRBJ1-1; D gene ambiguous. Germline V gene data show CDR1 as SGHDN and CDR2 as FVKESK. The CDR3 has 11 amino acids. V was clipped by 4 bases and J by 8 bases, with 8 bases between them. The CDR3 loop reads CASSRGPEAFF. CDR3 DNA: TGTGCCAGCAGCCGAGGGCCCGAAGCTTTCTTT.

V usage is TRBV5-4 and J usage is TRBJ1-2, with 7 positions matching TRBD1. J was trimmed by 5 bases and V by 3 bases; bases with no gene match: 10. CDR1 is SGHNT, CDR2 YYREEE, per germline (reference sequence). The CDR3 is 15 residues long. The CDR3 sequence: CASSSPGTAGYGYTF. The CDR3 coding sequence is TGTGCCAGCAGCTCGCCCGGGACAGCGGGTTATGGCTACACCTTC.

V gene TRBV15 combines with J gene TRBJ2-5; TRBD1 matches 7 bases. V lost 0 bases to trimming and J lost 2 bases; unmatched junction nucleotides: 6. This CDR3 has 16 amino acids. Germline CDR1 reads LNHNV; CDR2 reads YYDKDF (reference sequence). Here the CDR3 DNA reads TGTGCCACCAGCAGAGACGGACAGGTGAATCAAGAGACCCAGTACTTC. This translates into CATSRDGQVNQETQYF.

The chain recombines TRBV9 with TRBJ1-3, with D unresolved. Germline-derived CDR1 and CDR2 are SGDLS and YYNGEE. The CDR3 covers 15 residues. Trimming cost V 0 bases and J 2 bases, with 9 bases left between them. The CDR3 spells CASSVDGEPGNTIYF. CDR3 DNA sequence: TGTGCCAGCAGCGTAGATGGGGAACCTGGAAACACCATATATTTT.

In this sample, this clone turned up a few times. The chain couples TRBV13 to TRBJ2-2, with 11 bases fitting TRBD1. Germline CDR1 reads PRHDT; CDR2 reads FYEKMQ (reference sequence). The CDR3 totals 17 residues. With V trimmed by 2 bases and J by 4 bases, 6 bases remained unmatched. The CDR3 coding sequence is TGTGCCAGCAGCTTAATGTCCGGGACAGGGGGCACCGGGGAGCTGTTTTTT. It translates to CASSLMSGTGGTGELFF.